This T cell receptor beta chain emerged from a study of radiotherapy plus CTLA-4 blockade in lung cancer. Study-wide background: With 25% to 35% of patients having disease control, objective responses were seen in under 20%.

As concerns this clone: Its antigen is unknown.

Whole-study results and caveats: Researchers report tumor-derived TCR clones expanding in blood after radiotherapy plus ipilimumab. The best predictor of response was reported to be early blood T cell clone dynamics, with interferon-beta.

The data were produced by immunoSEQ multiplex PCR, yet TCRdb's version contains in-frame clones alone and is incomplete. The sample shows some 37,000 clones, around 79% of them seen only once. Receiving focal radiation plus CTLA-4 blockade with ipilimumab were patients who had chemo-refractory metastatic non-small-cell lung cancer. The receptor was derived from a human donor with non-small cell lung cancer who had stable disease on radiotherapy plus ipilimumab. The starting material was peripheral blood, obtained from a patient treated with radiotherapy plus ipilimumab.

The CDR3 region is CASSPSTGEHSPLHF. The DNA of the CDR3 is TGTGCCAGCAGTCCCTCCACGGGAGAACATTCACCCCTCCACTTT. V gene TRBV28 combines with J gene TRBJ1-6; D is unresolved. Between the trimmed V and J ends, which lost 5 bases and 8 bases, there was a span of 16 bases. Germline lookup yields CDR1 MDHEN and CDR2 SYDVKM. The CDR3 totals 15 residues.